This T cell receptor beta chain was sequenced in a study of blood T cells in healthy people across ages. Through a sample-barcoded 5' primer and a J-beta primer mix, a second PCR was run for about 6 to 11 cycles. Carrying 12 random nucleotides, a template-switch adaptor labeled each individual cDNA molecule. Via MiXCR, TCRdb re-called the 5' RACE reads, giving one row per CDR3 protein. The data show roughly 650,000 distinct CDR3 sequences, about 32% seen once. The ends were cut back, 5 bases at V and 7 bases at J, with 11 bases in the middle. This CDR3 is 11 amino acids long. Looked up from germline, CDR1 is SQVTM and CDR2 is ANQGSEA. Each sample yielded at least 5.5 micrograms of PBMC total RNA.

This clonotype originated in a woman older than 75 in good health. V is TRBV29-1 and J is TRBJ1-1; D gene uncertain. Sequenced: blood. CDR3 DNA sequence: TGCAGCGTTTCCCAGACAAGTGAAGCTTTCTTT. Its translation is CSVSQTSEAFF.